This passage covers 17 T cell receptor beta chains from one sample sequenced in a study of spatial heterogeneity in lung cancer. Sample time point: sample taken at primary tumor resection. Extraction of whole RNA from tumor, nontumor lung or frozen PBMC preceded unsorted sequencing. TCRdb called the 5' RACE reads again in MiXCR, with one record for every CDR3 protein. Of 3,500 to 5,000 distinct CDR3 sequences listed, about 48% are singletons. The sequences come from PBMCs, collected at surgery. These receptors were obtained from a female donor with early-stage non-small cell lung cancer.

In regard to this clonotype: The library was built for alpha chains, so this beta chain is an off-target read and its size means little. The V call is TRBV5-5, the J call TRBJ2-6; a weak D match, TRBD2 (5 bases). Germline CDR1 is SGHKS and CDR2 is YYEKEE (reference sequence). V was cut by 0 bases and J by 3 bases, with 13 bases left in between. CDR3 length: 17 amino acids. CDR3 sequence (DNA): TGTGCCAGCAGCTTGGAGTCCGGGGAACATGGGGCCAACGTCCTGACTTTC. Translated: CASSLESGEHGANVLTF.

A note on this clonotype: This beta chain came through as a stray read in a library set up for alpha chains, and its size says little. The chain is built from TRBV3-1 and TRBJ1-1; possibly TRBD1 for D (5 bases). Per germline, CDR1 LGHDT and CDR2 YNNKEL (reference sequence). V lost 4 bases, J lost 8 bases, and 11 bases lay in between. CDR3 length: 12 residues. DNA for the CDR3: TGTGCCAGCAGCCGCTTTGGGACCGAAGCTTTCTTT. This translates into CASSRFGTEAFF.

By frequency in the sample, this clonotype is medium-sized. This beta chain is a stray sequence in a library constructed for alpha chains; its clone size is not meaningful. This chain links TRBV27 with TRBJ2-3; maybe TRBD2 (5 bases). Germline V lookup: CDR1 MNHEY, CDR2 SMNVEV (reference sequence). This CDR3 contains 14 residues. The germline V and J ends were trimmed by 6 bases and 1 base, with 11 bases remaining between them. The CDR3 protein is CASRRELGTDTQYF. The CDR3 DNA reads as TGTGCCAGCAGAAGGGAGTTAGGCACAGATACGCAGTATTTT.

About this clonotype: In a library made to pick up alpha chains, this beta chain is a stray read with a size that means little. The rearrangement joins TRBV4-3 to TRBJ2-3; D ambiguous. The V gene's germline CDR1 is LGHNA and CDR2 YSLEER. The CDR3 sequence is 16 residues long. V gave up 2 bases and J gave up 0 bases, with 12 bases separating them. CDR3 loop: CASSQTPSTSTDTQYF. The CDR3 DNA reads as TGCGCCAGCAGCCAAACCCCCAGCACTAGCACAGATACGCAGTATTTT.

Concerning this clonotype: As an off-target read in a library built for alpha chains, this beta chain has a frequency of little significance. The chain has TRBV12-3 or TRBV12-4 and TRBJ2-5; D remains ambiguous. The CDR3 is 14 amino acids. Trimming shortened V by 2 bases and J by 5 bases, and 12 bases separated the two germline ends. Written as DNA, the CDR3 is TGTGCCAGCAGTTTACTTGACCCCTTTGAGACCCAGTACTTC. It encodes CASSLLDPFETQYF.

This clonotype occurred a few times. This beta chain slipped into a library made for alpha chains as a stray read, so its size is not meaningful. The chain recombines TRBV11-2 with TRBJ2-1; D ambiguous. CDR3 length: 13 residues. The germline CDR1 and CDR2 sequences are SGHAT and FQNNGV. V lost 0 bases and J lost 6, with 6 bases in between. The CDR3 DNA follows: TGTGCCAGCAGCTTAGAAATACCCAATGAGCAGTTCTTC. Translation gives CASSLEIPNEQFF.

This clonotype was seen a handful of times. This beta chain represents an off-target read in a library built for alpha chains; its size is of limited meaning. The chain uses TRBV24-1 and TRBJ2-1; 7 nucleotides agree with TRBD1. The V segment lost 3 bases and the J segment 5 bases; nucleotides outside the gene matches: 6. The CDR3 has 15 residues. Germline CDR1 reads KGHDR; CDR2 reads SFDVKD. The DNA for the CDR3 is TGTGCCACCAGTGATCCGGGACAGCCAGACAATGAGCAGTTCTTC. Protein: CATSDPGQPDNEQFF.

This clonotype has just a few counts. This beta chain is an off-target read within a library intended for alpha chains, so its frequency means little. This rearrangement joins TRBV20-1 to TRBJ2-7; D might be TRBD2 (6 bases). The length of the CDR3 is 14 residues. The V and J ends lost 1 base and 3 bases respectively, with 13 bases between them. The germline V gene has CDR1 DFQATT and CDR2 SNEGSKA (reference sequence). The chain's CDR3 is CSARVPSGFYEQYF. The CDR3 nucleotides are TGCAGTGCTAGAGTGCCCAGCGGGTTCTACGAGCAGTACTTC.

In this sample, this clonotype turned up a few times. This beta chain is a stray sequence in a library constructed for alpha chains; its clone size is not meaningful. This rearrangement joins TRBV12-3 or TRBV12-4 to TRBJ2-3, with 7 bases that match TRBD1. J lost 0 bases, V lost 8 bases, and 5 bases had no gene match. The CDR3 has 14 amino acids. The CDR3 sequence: CASSDRVSTDTQYF. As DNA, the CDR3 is TGTGCCAGCTCCGACAGGGTGAGCACAGATACGCAGTATTTT.

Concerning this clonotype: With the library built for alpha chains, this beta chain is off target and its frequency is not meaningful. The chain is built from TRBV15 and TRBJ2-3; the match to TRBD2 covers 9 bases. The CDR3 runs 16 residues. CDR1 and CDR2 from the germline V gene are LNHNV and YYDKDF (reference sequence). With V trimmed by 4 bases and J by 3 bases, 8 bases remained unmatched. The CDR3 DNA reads TGTGCCACCAGCAAGGCCCGAGGACTAGCGACAGATACGCAGTATTTT. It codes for CATSKARGLATDTQYF. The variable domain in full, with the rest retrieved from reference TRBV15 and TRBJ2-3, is DAMVIQNPRYQVTQFGKPVTLSCSQTLNHNVMYWYQQKSSQAPKLLFHYYDKDFNNEADTPDNFQSRRPNTSFCFLDIRSPGLGDTAMYLCATSKARGLATDTQYFGPGTRLTVL.

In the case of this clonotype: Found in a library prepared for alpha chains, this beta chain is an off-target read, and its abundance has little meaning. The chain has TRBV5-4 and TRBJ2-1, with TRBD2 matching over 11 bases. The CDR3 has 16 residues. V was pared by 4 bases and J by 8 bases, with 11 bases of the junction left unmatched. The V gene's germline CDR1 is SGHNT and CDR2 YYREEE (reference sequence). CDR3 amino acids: CASSIPLAGVWDEQFF. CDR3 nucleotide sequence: TGTGCCAGCAGCATCCCACTAGCGGGAGTTTGGGATGAGCAGTTCTTC.

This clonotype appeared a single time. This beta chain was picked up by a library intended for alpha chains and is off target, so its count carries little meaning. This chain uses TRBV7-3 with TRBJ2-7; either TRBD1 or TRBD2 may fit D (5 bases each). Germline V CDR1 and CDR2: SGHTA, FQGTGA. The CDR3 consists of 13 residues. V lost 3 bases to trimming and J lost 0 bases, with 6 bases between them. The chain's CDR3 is CASSLGVSYEQYF. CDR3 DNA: TGTGCCAGCAGCTTGGGGGTCTCCTACGAGCAGTACTTC.

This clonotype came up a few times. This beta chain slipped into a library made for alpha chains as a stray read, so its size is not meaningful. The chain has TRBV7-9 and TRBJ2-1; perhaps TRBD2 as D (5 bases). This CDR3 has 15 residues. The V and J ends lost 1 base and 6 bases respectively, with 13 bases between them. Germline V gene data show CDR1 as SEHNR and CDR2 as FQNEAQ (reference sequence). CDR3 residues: CASSLGVGAVNEQFF. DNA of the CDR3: TGTGCCAGCAGCTTAGGCGTAGGAGCGGTCAATGAGCAGTTCTTC.

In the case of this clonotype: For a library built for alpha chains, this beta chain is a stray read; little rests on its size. In DNA form, the CDR3 reads TGTGCCAGCAGCCCGACCGGGGAGACCCAGTACTTC. Protein product: CASSPTGETQYF. The chain has TRBV7-2 and TRBJ2-5; no clear D gene. The CDR3 runs 12 residues. In germline, CDR1 is SGHTA, CDR2 FQGNSA. V lost 5 bases and J lost 5, with 9 bases in between.

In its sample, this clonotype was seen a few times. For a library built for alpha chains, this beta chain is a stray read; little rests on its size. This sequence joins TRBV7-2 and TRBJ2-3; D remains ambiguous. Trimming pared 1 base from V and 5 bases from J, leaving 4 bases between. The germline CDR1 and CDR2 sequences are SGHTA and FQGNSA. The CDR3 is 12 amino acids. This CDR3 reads CASSLGVDTQYF. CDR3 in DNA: TGTGCCAGCAGCTTAGGTGTAGATACGCAGTATTTT.

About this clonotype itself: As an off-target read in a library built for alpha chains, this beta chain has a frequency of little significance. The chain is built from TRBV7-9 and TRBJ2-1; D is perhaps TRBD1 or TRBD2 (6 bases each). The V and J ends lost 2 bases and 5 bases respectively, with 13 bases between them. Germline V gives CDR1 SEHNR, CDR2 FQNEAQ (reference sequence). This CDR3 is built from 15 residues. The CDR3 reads CASSLYRRDNNEQFF. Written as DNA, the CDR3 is TGTGCCAGCAGCTTATACAGGCGGGACAACAATGAGCAGTTCTTC.

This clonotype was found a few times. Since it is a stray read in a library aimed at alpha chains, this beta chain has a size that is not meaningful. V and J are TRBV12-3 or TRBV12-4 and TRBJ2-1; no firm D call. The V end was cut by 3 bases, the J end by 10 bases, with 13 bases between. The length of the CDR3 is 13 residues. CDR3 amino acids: CASSFFNSPEQFF. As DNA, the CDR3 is TGTGCCAGCAGTTTTTTCAATTCGCCAGAGCAGTTCTTC.